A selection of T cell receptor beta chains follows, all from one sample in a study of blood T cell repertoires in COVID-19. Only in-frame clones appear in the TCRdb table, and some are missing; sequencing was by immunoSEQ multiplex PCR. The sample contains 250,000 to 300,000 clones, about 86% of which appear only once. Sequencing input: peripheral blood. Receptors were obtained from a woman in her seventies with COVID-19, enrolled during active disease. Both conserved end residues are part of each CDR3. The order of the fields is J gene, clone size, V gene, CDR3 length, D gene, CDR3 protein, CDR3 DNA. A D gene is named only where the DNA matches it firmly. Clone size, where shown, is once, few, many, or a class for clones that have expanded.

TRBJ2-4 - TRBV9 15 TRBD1 CASSATGGAKNIQYF TGTGCCAGCAGCGCCACAGGGGGGGCCAAAAACATTCAGTACTTC
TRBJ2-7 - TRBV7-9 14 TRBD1 CASSSYRGLGEQYF TGTGCCAGCAGCTCATACAGGGGGCTAGGCGAGCAGTACTTC
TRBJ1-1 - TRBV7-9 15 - CASSFGASRAIEAFF TGTGCCAGCAGCTTCGGCGCCTCGAGGGCGATAGAAGCTTTCTTT
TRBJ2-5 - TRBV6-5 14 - CASSYSGGVETQYF TGTGCCAGCAGTTACTCGGGCGGGGTGGAGACCCAGTACTTC
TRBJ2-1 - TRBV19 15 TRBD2 CASSISLAGSYEQFF TGTGCCAGTAGTATCTCGCTAGCGGGGAGCTATGAGCAGTTCTTC
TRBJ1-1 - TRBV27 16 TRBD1 CASSFDRGGQDTEAFF TGTGCCAGCAGTTTCGACAGGGGGGGACAGGACACTGAAGCTTTCTTT
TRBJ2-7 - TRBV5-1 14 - CASSLASPTYEQYF TGCGCTAGCAGCTTGGCGAGCCCTACCTACGAGCAGTACTTC
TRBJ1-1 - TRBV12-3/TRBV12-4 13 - CASSYTGNTEAFF TGTGCCAGCAGTTACACAGGGAACACTGAAGCTTTCTTT
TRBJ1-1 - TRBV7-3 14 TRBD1 CASSKYRDSTEAFF TGTGCCAGCAGCAAGTACCGGGACAGCACTGAAGCTTTCTTT
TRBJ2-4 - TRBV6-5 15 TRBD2 CASRLSGGTLNIQYF TGTGCCAGCAGACTTAGCGGGGGGACCCTTAACATTCAGTACTTC
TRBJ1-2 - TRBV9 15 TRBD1 CASSRTGGEDYGYTF TGTGCCAGCAGCCGGACAGGGGGAGAGGACTATGGCTACACCTTC
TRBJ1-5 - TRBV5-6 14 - CASSLGTPDQPQHF TGTGCCAGCAGCTTGGGGACACCCGATCAGCCCCAGCATTTT
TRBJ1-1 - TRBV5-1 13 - CASGGQPNTEAFF TGCGCCAGCGGTGGGCAGCCGAACACTGAAGCTTTCTTT
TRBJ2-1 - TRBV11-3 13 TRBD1 CASSPDRDNEQFF TGTGCCAGCAGTCCCGACAGGGACAATGAGCAGTTCTTC
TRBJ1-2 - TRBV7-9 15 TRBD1 CASSSASQGANGYTF TGTGCCAGCAGCTCGGCTTCACAGGGGGCTAATGGCTACACCTTC
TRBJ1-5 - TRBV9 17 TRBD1 CASSVAEGAGVGQPQHF TGTGCCAGCAGCGTAGCTGAGGGGGCGGGTGTGGGTCAGCCCCAGCATTTT
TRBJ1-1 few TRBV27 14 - CASSMGQFNTEAFF TGTGCCAGCAGCATGGGACAATTTAACACTGAAGCTTTCTTT
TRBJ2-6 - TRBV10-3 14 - CATGQLSGANVLTF TGTGCCACCGGACAGCTCTCTGGGGCCAACGTCCTGACTTTC
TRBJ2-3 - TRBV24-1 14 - CATSPQGLTDTQYF TGTGCCACCAGTCCGCAGGGTCTCACAGATACGCAGTATTTT
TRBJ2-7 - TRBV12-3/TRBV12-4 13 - CASSLQDIYEQYF TGTGCCAGCAGTTTGCAGGACATCTACGAGCAGTACTTC
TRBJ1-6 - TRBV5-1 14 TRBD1 CASSKQGHNSPLHF TGCGCCAGCAGCAAACAGGGGCATAATTCACCCCTCCACTTT
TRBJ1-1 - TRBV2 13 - CASRVAGRTEAFF TGTGCCAGCAGGGTAGCAGGGCGGACTGAAGCTTTCTTT
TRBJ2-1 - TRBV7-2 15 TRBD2 CASSFSGGIYNEQFF TGTGCCAGCAGCTTTTCCGGGGGGATCTACAATGAGCAGTTCTTC
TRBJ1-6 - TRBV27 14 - CASSLGPLGSPLHF TGTGCCAGCAGTTTGGGGCCTCTTGGATCACCCCTCCACTTT
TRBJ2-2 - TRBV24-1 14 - CATSDPAGPGELFF TGTGCCACCAGTGACCCCGCAGGGCCCGGGGAGCTGTTTTTT
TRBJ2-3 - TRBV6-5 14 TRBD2 CASSIAGGTDTQYF TGTGCCAGCAGTATAGCGGGGGGCACAGATACGCAGTATTTT
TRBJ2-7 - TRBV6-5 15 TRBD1 CASSRHRGEGYEQYF TGTGCCAGCAGTAGACACAGGGGGGAAGGATACGAGCAGTACTTC
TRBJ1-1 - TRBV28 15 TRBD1 CAGTTGGLGNTEAFF TGTGCCGGGACGACAGGGGGCTTGGGGAACACTGAAGCTTTCTTT
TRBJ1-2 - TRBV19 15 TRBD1 CASSRDRLANYGYTF TGTGCCAGTAGTAGGGACAGGCTCGCTAACTATGGCTACACCTTC
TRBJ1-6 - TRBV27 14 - CASSRSSYNSPLHF TGTGCCAGCAGCCGGAGCTCCTATAATTCACCCCTCCACTTT
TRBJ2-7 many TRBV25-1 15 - CASSDSRRVTYEQYF TGTGCCAGCAGTGACAGCAGGCGGGTGACCTACGAGCAGTACTTC
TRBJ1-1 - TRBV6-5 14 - CASSYSIQSTEAFF TGTGCCAGCAGTTACTCGATCCAGTCCACTGAAGCTTTCTTT
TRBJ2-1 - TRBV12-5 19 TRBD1 CASGLVLGTGAKVMNEQFF TGTGCTAGTGGTTTGGTACTTGGGACAGGGGCCAAGGTAATGAATGAGCAGTTCTTC
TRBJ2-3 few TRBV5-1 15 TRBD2 CASSFSGGGTDTQYF TGCGCCAGCAGCTTTTCCGGGGGGGGCACAGATACGCAGTATTTT
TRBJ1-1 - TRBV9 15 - CASSVGSAMNTEAFF TGTGCCAGCAGCGTAGGGTCAGCGATGAACACTGAAGCTTTCTTT
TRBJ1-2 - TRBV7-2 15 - CASSLAQGRVYGYTF TGTGCCAGCAGCTTAGCGCAGGGCAGGGTCTATGGCTACACCTTC
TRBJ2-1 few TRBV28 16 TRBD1 CASSPLGQSTYNEQFF TGTGCCAGCAGCCCCCTGGGACAGTCCACCTACAATGAGCAGTTCTTC
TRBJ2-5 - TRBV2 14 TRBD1 CASSGQGAWETQYF TGTGCCAGCAGTGGCCAGGGGGCATGGGAGACCCAGTACTTC